A single T cell receptor (beta chain) is shown here with its context. This sample is drawn from a study of blood T cell repertoires in COVID-19. The wider study: There were acute and convalescent COVID-19 samples, and they came from the United States, Italy and Spain.

Produced via immunoSEQ multiplex PCR; TCRdb's table is partial and in-frame only. The table lists around 140,000 clones, nearly 90% of them singletons. The CDR3 sequence is 15 residues long. Trimming took off 5 bases at V and 0 bases at J, with 12 bases between the two ends. CDR1 and CDR2 from the germline V gene are SGHRS and YFSETQ. What was sequenced was peripheral blood. This TCR was recovered from a man aged 65-85 years with acute or convalescent COVID-19. The chain is built from TRBV5-1 and TRBJ2-1, with a tentative D call TRBD2 (6 bases). The CDR3 loop reads CASREDGSSYNEQFF. The CDR3 nucleotides read TGCGCCAGCAGGGAAGACGGGAGCTCCTACAATGAGCAGTTCTTC.